This passage covers 16 T cell receptor beta chains from one sample sequenced in a study of T cell responses to AZD1222 COVID-19 vaccine. Libraries were prepared by immunoSEQ multiplex PCR; TCRdb keeps only in-frame clonotypes and omits some of them. The data show some 110,000 clones, approximately 88% seen once. The starting material was peripheral blood, obtained on day 0 of AZD1222 vaccination. These receptors were collected from an adult in good health.

This chain uses TRBV2 with TRBJ2-5; no reliable D call. V lost 6 bases and J lost 1, with 3 bases in between. This CDR3 is 11 amino acids long. The germline V gene has CDR1 SNHLY and CDR2 FYNNEI. CDR3 sequence (DNA): TGTGCCAGCAGCTTCCAAGAGACCCAGTACTTC. Translating gives CASSFQETQYF.

The chain has TRBV27 and TRBJ2-7; D remains unclear. CDR1 MNHEY and CDR2 SMNVEV come from the germline V gene (reference sequence). The CDR3 length is 15 residues. V gave up 5 bases and J gave up 2 bases, with 16 bases separating them. The CDR3: CASSPFDSSPYEQYF. The CDR3 nucleotides read TGTGCCAGCAGTCCCTTTGATAGCTCTCCCTACGAGCAGTACTTC.

The V and J genes are TRBV10-3 and TRBJ2-3, with D uncertain. The germline V gene encodes CDR1 ENHRY and CDR2 SYGVKD. The CDR3 loop spans 15 amino acids. Trimming pared 2 bases from V and 2 bases from J, leaving 11 bases between. CDR3 DNA sequence: TGTGCCATCAGTGAGGACACCTTAACCACAGATACGCAGTATTTT. This codes for CAISEDTLTTDTQYF.

The genes are TRBV6-5 and TRBJ1-1, with D tentatively TRBD1 (6 bases). V gave up 7 bases and J gave up 6 bases, with 12 bases separating them. The CDR3 is 12 amino acids. The V gene's germline CDR1 is MNHEY and CDR2 SVGAGI. This chain's CDR3 is CASTGVGAEAFF. The CDR3, as DNA: TGTGCCAGCACAGGGGTGGGGGCTGAAGCTTTCTTT.

The gene calls are TRBV6-5 and TRBJ1-5; D gene unclear. V dropped 2 bases and J dropped 1 base, with 12 bases sitting between them. The CDR3 contains 16 residues. The V gene's germline CDR1 is MNHEY and CDR2 SVGAGI. The CDR3 spells CASSYRIPASNQPQHF. The DNA for the CDR3 is TGTGCCAGCAGTTACCGAATTCCGGCGAGCAATCAGCCCCAGCATTTT.

CDR3 in DNA: TGTGCCAGCAGTTACGGTCCGGGCGGAGCAGATACGCAGTATTTT. Encoded protein: CASSYGPGGADTQYF. The chain employs TRBV6-2 or TRBV6-3 and TRBJ2-3, with D unclear. CDR1 MNHEY and CDR2 SVGEGT come from the germline V gene. There are 15 residues in the CDR3. V shed 2 bases and J shed 4 bases, with 13 bases lying between them.

The CDR3 coding sequence is TGTGCCAGCAGTGCGGGACAGGGTATCATCTACGAGCAGTACTTC. Amino acid sequence: CASSAGQGIIYEQYF. The chain combines TRBV2 with TRBJ2-7; 9 nucleotides line up with TRBD1. Losses at the gene ends were 4 bases for V and 3 bases for J; bases not matched to a gene: 7. This CDR3 comprises 15 residues. Germline CDR1 SNHLY, CDR2 FYNNEI.

The J gene is TRBJ2-6, the V gene TRBV29-1, with D tentatively TRBD1 or TRBD2 (5 bases each). The germline V gene has CDR1 SQVTM and CDR2 ANQGSEA. The CDR3 contains 15 residues. Trimming took off 5 bases at V and 0 bases at J, with 11 bases between the two ends. CDR3 nucleotides: TGCAGCGTTCGGGGCGGCAACTCTGGGGCCAACGTCCTGACTTTC. Translation gives CSVRGGNSGANVLTF.

This clone was recorded a few times. The chain combines TRBV7-9 with TRBJ1-2; D is unclear. Germline V gives CDR1 SEHNR, CDR2 FQNEAQ (reference sequence). This CDR3 has 13 residues. Trimming took 5 bases from V and 6 from J, leaving 13 bases between them. The CDR3 sequence: CASSKQRVHGYTF. Written as DNA, the CDR3 is TGTGCCAGCAGCAAACAGCGAGTCCATGGCTACACCTTC.

The rearrangement links TRBV6-6 to TRBJ1-5; no clear D gene. The germline CDR1 and CDR2 sequences are MNHNY and SVGAGI (reference sequence). This CDR3 comprises 11 residues. The V gene lost 4 bases and the J gene lost 15 bases, with 13 bases spanning the gap. The CDR3 coding sequence is TGTGCCAGCAGTTCGGACCAGAAGCGGCATTTT. Translation gives CASSSDQKRHF.

As DNA, the CDR3 is TGTGCCAGCAGCGTAGCAGCGACCCCTAGGGACACTGAAGCTTTCTTT. Its translation: CASSVAATPRDTEAFF. The V and J genes are TRBV9 and TRBJ1-1, with D unclear. The germline gives CDR1 SGDLS, CDR2 YYNGEE. V dropped 0 bases and J dropped 3 bases, with 15 bases sitting between them. The CDR3 contains 16 residues.

The V and J genes are TRBV7-9 and TRBJ2-7, with D unresolved. Trimming left V 4 bases short and J 0 bases short, with 13 bases between. The CDR3 is 15 amino acids. CDR1 SEHNR and CDR2 FQNEAQ come from the germline V gene (reference sequence). The CDR3 DNA reads as TGTGCCAGCAGCTGGGGTGCCACAAGCTCCTACGAGCAGTACTTC. Translated, it gives CASSWGATSSYEQYF.

The chain links TRBV7-2 to TRBJ1-2; D gene uncertain. The length of the CDR3 is 13 residues. Germline CDR1 and CDR2: SGHTA and FQGNSA. V was pared by 7 bases and J by 10 bases, with 19 bases between. The CDR3: CASTIRNSGFYTF. In DNA form, the CDR3 reads TGTGCCAGCACCATAAGGAACTCCGGGTTCTACACCTTC.

The chain couples TRBV2 to TRBJ2-5; 7 bases agree with TRBD2. The junction had 3 bases not matched to a gene; V was cut back by 6 bases and J by 5 bases. Germline V gene sequence: CDR1 SNHLY, CDR2 FYNNEI. This CDR3 contains 12 residues. CDR3 residues: CASRPRGETQYF. The CDR3 DNA sequence: TGTGCCAGCAGGCCGCGGGGGGAGACCCAGTACTTC. The full variable domain, completed using reference TRBV2 and TRBJ2-5, is EPEVTQTPSHQVTQMGQEVILRCVPISNHLYFYWYRQILGQKVEFLVSFYNNEISEKSEIFDDQFSVERPDGSNFTLKIRSTKLEDSAMYFCASRPRGETQYFGPGTRLLVL.

The chain combines TRBV6-5 with TRBJ1-2; 10 bases are a match to TRBD1. The CDR3 totals 14 residues. J was trimmed by 3 bases and V by 6 bases; bases with no gene match: 4. Germline CDR1 is MNHEY and CDR2 is SVGAGI. The CDR3 loop reads CASSETGGHYGYTF. The DNA for the CDR3 is TGTGCCAGCAGCGAGACAGGGGGCCACTATGGCTACACCTTC.

The V gene is TRBV5-6, the J gene TRBJ2-7; D is perhaps TRBD1 or TRBD2 (6 bases each). Trimming removed 2 bases from V and 6 bases from J, with 15 bases in between. The V gene's germline CDR1 is SGHDT and CDR2 YYEEEE. This CDR3 has 14 amino acids. The CDR3 DNA sequence: TGTGCCAGCAGCTTCGGGTCGGGGGCTTCCGAGCAGTACTTC. Amino acids: CASSFGSGASEQYF. Full variable domain (missing parts from reference TRBV5-6 and TRBJ2-7): DAGVTQSPTHLIKTRGQQVTLRCSPKSGHDTVSWYQQALGQGPQFIFQYYEEEERQRGNFPDRFSGHQFPNYSSELNVNALLLGDSALYLCASSFGSGASEQYFGPGTRLTVT.